These 25 T cell receptor beta chains originate from one sample sequenced in a study of cytomegalovirus exposure and HLA in healthy donors. Data came from immunoSEQ multiplex PCR; TCRdb stores just in-frame clones and leaves some out. The sample yields some 160,000 clones, more than 70% seen once. Sequencing used PBMCs. Every receptor here comes from a young man in good health and CMV-seronegative.

The chain couples TRBV5-1 to TRBJ1-1; the D gene is possibly TRBD1 (6 bases). Germline CDR1 and CDR2: SGHRS and YFSETQ. The CDR3 loop spans 12 amino acids. The germline V and J ends were trimmed by 3 bases and 5 bases, with 8 bases remaining between them. The DNA of the CDR3 is TGCGCCAGCAGCTCCACAGGGACTGAAGCTTTCTTT. Its protein product is CASSSTGTEAFF.

The V call is TRBV19, the J call TRBJ2-5; D uncertain. CDR3 length: 13 amino acids. Deletions cut 3 bases from V and 5 bases from J, with 10 bases between. In germline, CDR1 is LNHDA, CDR2 SQIVND (reference sequence). CDR3 bases: TGTGCCAGTAGTATGGTGGGCATTGAGACCCAGTACTTC. It yields the protein CASSMVGIETQYF.

As for this clone: Distinct nucleotide sequences in the sample also encode this CDR3. V usage is TRBV19 and J usage is TRBJ1-1; D gene uncertain. CDR1 is LNHDA and CDR2 is SQIVND in the germline V gene (reference sequence). The length of the CDR3 is 12 residues. V gave up 3 bases and J gave up 4 bases, with 6 bases separating them. CDR3 nucleotide sequence: TGTGCCAGTAGTATCGGTTCCACTGAAGCTTTCTTT. Its protein product is CASSIGSTEAFF.

The rearrangement links TRBV5-4 to TRBJ2-1, with a weak D call TRBD1 (6 bases). From germline, CDR1 is SGHNT and CDR2 YYREEE (reference sequence). The CDR3 runs 19 residues. Trimming took 9 bases from V and 0 from J, leaving 28 bases between them. The CDR3 bases are TGTGCCATCAAAAGGACGAACCCCGGGACATACAGCTCCTACAATGAGCAGTTCTTC. Amino acid sequence: CAIKRTNPGTYSSYNEQFF.

The chain has TRBV4-1 and TRBJ2-7; D unclear. This CDR3 is 15 amino acids long. Germline values: CDR1 MGHRA, CDR2 YSYEKL. Trimming took 2 bases from V and 3 from J, leaving 14 bases between them. The CDR3 reads CASSQIGMKDYEQYV. The DNA of the CDR3 is TGCGCCAGCAGCCAAATTGGGATGAAGGACTACGAGCAGTACGTC.

In its sample, this clone was seen a few times. The V call is TRBV28, the J call TRBJ1-2; the match to TRBD1 covers 9 bases. The CDR3 covers 17 residues. J lost 2 bases, V lost 2 bases, and 9 bases had no gene match. Germline values: CDR1 MDHEN, CDR2 SYDVKM. Here the CDR3 reads CASSLDPPGTGNYGYTF. CDR3 nucleotide sequence: TGTGCCAGCAGTTTAGACCCCCCAGGGACAGGGAACTATGGCTACACCTTC.

This chain joins TRBV11-2 and TRBJ1-1, with 11 bases matching TRBD1. The CDR3 loop spans 16 amino acids. CDR1 is SGHAT, CDR2 FQNNGV, per germline. Losses at the gene ends were 1 base for V and 6 bases for J; bases not matched to a gene: 7. The CDR3 is CASSLVRTGGASEAFF. In DNA, the CDR3 is TGTGCCAGCAGCTTAGTCAGGACAGGGGGCGCCTCTGAAGCTTTCTTT.

The chain links TRBV4-2 to TRBJ2-1; 10 nucleotides match TRBD2. The J segment lost 4 bases and the V segment lost 7 bases, leaving 13 bases of the junction unmatched. CDR1 and CDR2 from the germline V gene are LGHNA and YNFKEQ. This CDR3 has 17 residues. This chain's CDR3 is CASKPGAGTSEYNEQFF. The CDR3 DNA follows: TGTGCCAGCAAGCCAGGGGCCGGGACTAGCGAGTACAATGAGCAGTTCTTC.

The V gene is TRBV5-4, the J gene TRBJ1-1; 8 bases are a match to TRBD1. V was clipped by 4 bases and J by 4 bases; unmatched bases: 6. Germline V gene lookup returns CDR1 SGHNT and CDR2 YYREEE (reference sequence). The CDR3 runs 14 residues. DNA of the CDR3: TGTGCCAGCAGCCTTCAGGGGGCCGGCACTGAAGCTTTCTTT. Amino acid sequence: CASSLQGAGTEAFF.

The rearrangement joins TRBV20-1 to TRBJ2-7; D is possibly TRBD2 (6 bases). Germline CDR1 reads DFQATT; CDR2 reads SNEGSKA (reference sequence). This CDR3 comprises 11 residues. V lost 2 bases and J 4 bases, leaving 6 bases between the germline ends. The CDR3 protein is CSARRGYEQYV. CDR3 bases: TGCAGTGCTAGACGGGGGTACGAGCAGTACGTC.

The chain carries TRBV27 and TRBJ1-4; D perhaps matches TRBD1 (5 bases). Germline CDR1 reads MNHEY; CDR2 reads SMNVEV (reference sequence). The germline V and J ends were trimmed by 8 bases and 3 bases, with 22 bases remaining between them. This CDR3 contains 17 residues. The CDR3: CASYSGAGKTSNEKLFF. CDR3 nucleotides: TGTGCCAGCTATTCTGGGGCAGGGAAGACATCTAATGAAAAACTGTTTTTT.

This chain joins TRBV20-1 and TRBJ2-1; D gene ambiguous. The length of the CDR3 is 11 residues. V lost 4 bases to trimming and J lost 7 bases, with 8 bases between them. Germline lookup yields CDR1 DFQATT and CDR2 SNEGSKA (reference sequence). The CDR3 loop is CSAIRANEQFF. Here the CDR3 DNA reads TGCAGTGCTATACGAGCGAATGAGCAGTTCTTC.

This clone is a singleton in its sample. The V and J genes are TRBV5-4 and TRBJ1-2; 8 positions agree with TRBD1. The germline gives CDR1 SGHNT, CDR2 YYREEE (reference sequence). Trimming at V came to 4 bases and at J to 4 bases, leaving 6 bases not matched to a gene. The CDR3 extends over 14 amino acids. CDR3 region: CASSPRQGAYGYTF. The CDR3 DNA is TGTGCCAGCAGCCCCCGGCAGGGGGCCTATGGCTACACCTTC.

The rearrangement uses TRBV5-1 and TRBJ2-3, with D perhaps TRBD2 (6 bases). Germline CDR1 is SGHRS and CDR2 is YFSETQ. The V and J ends lost 0 bases and 2 bases respectively, with 16 bases between them. This CDR3 has 17 residues. The CDR3 sequence: CASSLAFGGKVTDTQYF. The CDR3 DNA follows: TGCGCCAGCAGCTTGGCCTTCGGGGGAAAGGTCACAGATACGCAGTATTTT.

This sequence joins TRBV27 and TRBJ1-6; perhaps TRBD1 as D (5 bases). V was trimmed by 3 bases and J by 8 bases, leaving 11 bases between them. The V gene's germline CDR1 is MNHEY and CDR2 SMNVEV (reference sequence). This CDR3 spans 14 amino acids. CDR3 DNA: TGTGCCAGCAGTTTCGGGGGGACTGATTCACCCCTCCACTTT. Translated: CASSFGGTDSPLHF.

The V gene is TRBV6-5, the J gene TRBJ1-1; 8 bases align to TRBD1. The CDR3 runs to 15 residues. The germline gives CDR1 MNHEY, CDR2 SVGAGI. J was trimmed by 6 bases and V by 3 bases; bases with no gene match: 9. This CDR3 reads CASSYSPRGQAEAFF. The CDR3 bases are TGTGCCAGCAGTTATAGTCCCAGGGGGCAGGCTGAAGCTTTCTTT.

This sequence joins TRBV7-2 and TRBJ2-7, with 7 bases identical to TRBD2. This CDR3 spans 16 amino acids. Germline values: CDR1 SGHTA, CDR2 FQGNSA. The V gene end was trimmed by 1 base and the J gene end by 4 bases; junction bases not matched to a gene: 10. Here the CDR3 reads CASSLGRAQGGYEQYF. CDR3 nucleotide sequence: TGTGCCAGCAGCTTAGGCCGGGCGCAGGGAGGGTACGAGCAGTACTTC.

The rearrangement uses TRBV5-1 and TRBJ2-5, with D tentatively TRBD2 (6 bases). The CDR3 extends over 14 amino acids. Trimming pared 1 base from V and 3 bases from J, leaving 10 bases between. The germline V gene encodes CDR1 SGHRS and CDR2 YFSETQ. CDR3 residues: CASSLSGGEETQYF. CDR3 DNA: TGCGCCAGCAGCTTGTCAGGAGGGGAAGAGACCCAGTACTTC.

V gene TRBV2 combines with J gene TRBJ2-3; 8 bases line up with TRBD1. The CDR3 contains 14 residues. Germline V lookup: CDR1 SNHLY, CDR2 FYNNEI. The V and J ends lost 6 bases and 4 bases, in that order; junction bases with no gene match: 6. The CDR3 nucleotides are TGTGCCAGCAGGTATGGCAGGGGGCCAGATACGCAGTATTTT. This encodes CASRYGRGPDTQYF. The full variable domain, its missing parts supplied by reference TRBV2 and TRBJ2-3, is EPEVTQTPSHQVTQMGQEVILRCVPISNHLYFYWYRQILGQKVEFLVSFYNNEISEKSEIFDDQFSVERPDGSNFTLKIRSTKLEDSAMYFCASRYGRGPDTQYFGPGTRLTVL.

The V and J genes are TRBV28 and TRBJ2-1, with 10 bases identical to TRBD1. The CDR3 length is 18 residues. The V gene end was trimmed by 8 bases and the J gene end by 2 bases; junction bases not matched to a gene: 15. The germline CDR1 and CDR2 sequences are MDHEN and SYDVKM. The CDR3 reads CASPPRGGTGETYNEQFF. The CDR3 nucleotides are TGTGCCAGCCCTCCTAGGGGGGGGACAGGGGAAACCTACAATGAGCAGTTCTTC.

The rearrangement joins TRBV4-2 to TRBJ1-5, with D perhaps TRBD1 (5 bases). CDR3 size: 16 residues. The V gene lost 0 bases and the J gene lost 6 bases, with 15 bases spanning the gap. CDR1 and CDR2 (germline): LGHNA, YNFKEQ. The CDR3 nucleotides read TGTGCCAGCAGCCAAGATCTGGCGGGCGGGGGTCAGCCCCAGCATTTT. Its protein is CASSQDLAGGGQPQHF.

This rearrangement joins TRBV29-1 to TRBJ2-1; the match to TRBD2 covers 8 bases. The trim removed 7 bases at V and 9 bases at J, leaving 11 bases unmatched. The CDR3 totals 13 residues. Germline CDR1 and CDR2: SQVTM and ANQGSEA. CDR3: CSDSQRGSGEQFF. In nucleotides, the CDR3 is TGCAGCGACAGCCAGCGGGGGAGTGGTGAGCAGTTCTTC.

The genes are TRBV11-3 and TRBJ2-7; perhaps TRBD2 as D (7 bases). The CDR3 consists of 15 residues. In germline, CDR1 is SGHNT, CDR2 YENEEA. Trimming took off 2 bases at V and 4 bases at J, with 15 bases between the two ends. The CDR3 nucleotides read TGTGCCAGCAGCTTAAAGGGGGGGCTGTTTTACGAGCAGTACGTC. It is translated as CASSLKGGLFYEQYV.

This rearrangement joins TRBV28 to TRBJ2-7; tentative D call: TRBD1 (5 bases). Germline V gene lookup returns CDR1 MDHEN and CDR2 SYDVKM. The CDR3 has 16 amino acids. Deletions cut 4 bases from V and 5 bases from J, with 21 bases between. The CDR3 DNA is TGTGCCAGCAGTTCATCCTCGACAGCCCGATGGCACGAGCAGTACGTC. It specifies CASSSSSTARWHEQYV.

The gene calls are TRBV28 and TRBJ2-7, with D maybe TRBD1 (6 bases). Germline lookup yields CDR1 MDHEN and CDR2 SYDVKM. The CDR3 has 15 amino acids. V lost 4 bases to trimming and J lost 6 bases, with 19 bases between them. CDR3 protein: CASSSRTENLGEQYV. CDR3 DNA sequence: TGTGCCAGCAGTTCCCGGACAGAGAACTTAGGCGAGCAGTACGTC.